The clone carrying this T cell receptor (beta chain) was counted a single time. Its cognate antigen is unknown. The data were taken from a study of cytomegalovirus exposure and HLA in healthy donors. Study observations and caveats: Both high specificity and high sensitivity reportedly marked the classifier's diagnosis of cytomegalovirus status. From TCR beta sequences, most subjects' HLA-A and HLA-B alleles were reportedly predicted accurately.

This CDR3 is built from 15 residues. The germline gives CDR1 LGHNT, CDR2 FRNRAP. With V trimmed by 7 bases and J by 9 bases, 13 bases remained unmatched. The study ran its PCR with 60 Vbeta and 13 Jbeta primers. Profiled with immunoSEQ multiplex PCR; TCRdb holds only in-frame clones, not every one. The sample contains about 200,000 clones, around nine tenths of which appear only once. The sequenced sample consisted of PBMCs. The source of this sequence is a woman between 18 and 29 years old in good health and CMV-seronegative. The chain joins TRBV12-5 to TRBJ2-1; 9 nucleotides match TRBD2. The CDR3 sequence: CASAPGAGGLVEQFF. CDR3 coding DNA: TGTGCTAGTGCCCCGGGGGCGGGGGGGTTGGTTGAGCAGTTCTTC.